These T cell receptor beta chains were read from a single sample in a study of T-cell memory formation after mild COVID-19. TCRdb redid the calling of the 5' RACE reads with MiXCR, one entry per CDR3 protein. The top ten hold about 12% of the sample, which has approximately 500,000 distinct CDR3 sequences, roughly 25% seen once. The sequenced sample consisted of PBMCs or a T cell subset sorted from them (not recorded which). All receptors come from an adult woman who had mild COVID-19 (a few samples of this study predate the infection). Cell type and time point are not known. CDR3s include the opening cysteine and the closing phenylalanine or tryptophan. A D gene is named only where the DNA matches it firmly. A clone size is listed for some rows: how often the clone was seen (once, few, many), or a class if it is expanded.

clone_size j_call d_call v_call cdr3_aa cdr3_nt
NA TRBJ2-7 TRBD2 TRBV7-6 CASSSLAGGPYF TGTGCCAGCAGCTCCTTAGCGGGAGGGCCGTACTTC
few TRBJ1-5 TRBD1 TRBV25-1 CASSPDRGGNQPQHF TGTGCCAGCAGTCCCGACAGGGGCGGCAATCAGCCCCAGCATTTT
NA TRBJ2-7 TRBD2 TRBV7-8 CASSARVTSGGTYEQYF TGTGCCAGCAGCGCTAGGGTCACTAGCGGGGGTACCTACGAGCAGTACTTC
NA TRBJ2-7 TRBD1 TRBV5-1 CASSPGQTREQYF TGCGCCAGCAGCCCGGGACAGACCAGGGAGCAGTACTTC
NA TRBJ2-3 NA TRBV7-7 CASSLGSRADTQYF TGTGCTAGCAGCTTGGGCTCCCGGGCAGATACGCAGTATTTT
few TRBJ2-1 NA TRBV6-5 CASSFASYNEQFF TGTGCCAGCAGTTTCGCATCCTACAATGAGCAGTTCTTC
NA TRBJ1-1 NA TRBV6-1 CASDENSEGTEAFF TGTGCCAGCGATGAAAATAGTGAGGGCACTGAAGCTTTCTTT
NA TRBJ2-5 NA TRBV20-1 CSARDRFLRETQYF TGCAGTGCTAGAGATCGGTTCCTCAGGGAGACCCAGTACTTC
few TRBJ1-1 NA TRBV15 CATSRGRGHTEAFF TGTGCCACCAGCAGAGGTCGGGGGCACACTGAAGCTTTCTTT
few TRBJ2-5 NA TRBV14 CASSPHQETQYF TGTGCCAGCAGCCCACATCAAGAGACCCAGTACTTC
NA TRBJ2-3 NA TRBV4-1 CASSQRESGDSTDTQYF TGCGCCAGCAGCCAGAGAGAGTCCGGGGATAGCACAGATACGCAGTATTTT
few TRBJ2-1 NA TRBV27 CASSSPASQGSYNEQFF TGTGCCAGCAGTTCCCCTGCCAGCCAGGGGTCCTACAATGAGCAGTTCTTC
many TRBJ1-1 NA TRBV6-6 CASSLYTEAFF TGTGCCAGCAGTTTGTACACTGAAGCTTTCTTT
few TRBJ2-1 NA TRBV12-3/TRBV12-4 CASRMGLNEQFF TGTGCCAGCAGAATGGGGCTCAATGAGCAGTTCTTC
NA TRBJ1-4 NA TRBV20-1 CSARDRPFNEKLFF TGCAGTGCTAGAGATCGTCCGTTTAATGAAAAACTGTTTTTT
NA TRBJ2-1 NA TRBV4-1 CASSQDTRSQGFF TGCGCCAGCAGCCAAGACACGCGGAGTCAAGGGTTCTTC
few TRBJ2-1 NA TRBV15 CATSRVRASEVNEQFF TGTGCCACCAGCAGAGTCAGGGCCTCAGAAGTCAATGAGCAGTTCTTC
NA TRBJ2-3 TRBD2 TRBV7-9 CASSPRAGITDTQYF TGTGCCAGCAGCCCCCGAGCGGGGATCACAGATACGCAGTATTTT
NA TRBJ1-2 TRBD1 TRBV15 CATSRDPGQGYGYTF TGTGCCACCAGCAGAGACCCCGGACAGGGCTATGGCTACACCTTC
NA TRBJ2-7 NA TRBV5-1 CASSWRGDEQYF TGCGCCAGCAGCTGGAGGGGGGACGAGCAGTACTTC
few TRBJ1-1 NA TRBV12-3/TRBV12-4 CASRPPTGRADTEAFF TGTGCCAGCAGGCCCCCGACAGGCAGGGCGGACACTGAAGCTTTCTTT
NA TRBJ2-2 NA TRBV7-2 CASSLRRGSNTGELFF TGTGCCAGCAGCTTAAGGCGCGGGTCTAACACCGGGGAGCTGTTTTTT
NA TRBJ2-7 NA TRBV12-3/TRBV12-4 CASSFMGVSYEQYF TGTGCCAGCAGTTTTATGGGGGTCTCCTACGAGCAGTACTTC
few TRBJ1-2 NA TRBV30 CAWTRGLYGYTF TGTGCCTGGACCAGGGGACTCTATGGCTACACCTTC
few TRBJ1-1 TRBD1 TRBV7-3 CASSLANGQGRNTEAFF TGTGCCAGCAGCTTAGCTAACGGACAGGGGCGGAACACTGAAGCTTTCTTT
NA TRBJ1-5 NA TRBV6-5 CASSPLGAGFNQPQHF TGTGCCAGCAGTCCATTAGGAGCGGGGTTCAATCAGCCCCAGCATTTT
many TRBJ2-2 TRBD1 TRBV5-6 CASSSTGTAPNTGELFF TGTGCCAGCAGCTCGACCGGGACAGCGCCGAACACCGGGGAGCTGTTTTTT
NA TRBJ2-7 TRBD1 TRBV6-6 CASSQQGQGTYEQYF TGTGCCAGCAGTCAACAGGGACAGGGGACCTACGAGCAGTACTTC
NA TRBJ1-1 NA TRBV29-1 CSFTDLNTEAFF TGCAGTTTTACTGACCTGAACACTGAAGCTTTCTTT
few TRBJ1-2 TRBD1 TRBV19 CASSPRDRQGYTF TGTGCCAGTAGTCCCCGGGACAGGCAAGGCTACACCTTC
NA TRBJ2-1 TRBD2 TRBV4-3 CASSPRPHNREGPPTRWFF TGCGCCAGCAGCCCCCGACCCCATAACCGGGAGGGCCCCCCTACCAGGTGGTTCTTC
NA TRBJ2-7 NA TRBV7-2 CASSSPGGQSWGQYF TGTGCCAGCAGCTCTCCGGGGGGACAGTCGTGGGGGCAGTACTTC
NA TRBJ2-7 NA TRBV24-1 CATSDGGPTYEQYF TGTGCCACCAGTGATGGTGGACCGACCTACGAGCAGTACTTC
few TRBJ2-1 NA TRBV6-4 CASSETVGEQFF TGTGCCAGCAGTGAAACGGTCGGTGAGCAGTTCTTC
once TRBJ2-1 NA TRBV20-1 CSVRGTGGSYNEQFF TGCAGTGTTCGCGGGACCGGGGGATCGTACAATGAGCAGTTCTTC
NA TRBJ1-4 NA TRBV5-1 CASSLGGPNEKLFF TGCGCCAGCAGCTTGGGGGGCCCTAATGAAAAACTGTTTTTT
few TRBJ2-2 NA TRBV5-1 CASSPQQGGGGELFF TGCGCCAGCAGCCCGCAACAGGGCGGCGGCGGGGAGCTGTTTTTT
NA TRBJ2-7 TRBD1 TRBV14 CASSQTGGGEQYF TGTGCCAGCAGCCAGACAGGGGGCGGCGAGCAGTACTTC
NA TRBJ2-7 TRBD2 TRBV7-9 CASSFTSGSDEQYF TGTGCCAGCAGCTTTACTAGCGGGAGTGACGAGCAGTACTTC
NA TRBJ2-1 NA TRBV9 CASSVSSGNEQFF TGTGCCAGCAGCGTGAGCAGCGGCAATGAGCAGTTCTTC
NA TRBJ1-6 TRBD1 TRBV7-9 CASSPLGQGNNSPLHF TGTGCCAGCAGCCCCTTGGGACAGGGCAATAATTCACCCCTCCACTTT
few TRBJ2-3 NA TRBV5-1 CASSSGWAGYTDTQYF TGCGCCAGCAGCTCGGGGTGGGCAGGATATACAGATACGCAGTATTTT
few TRBJ2-5 TRBD1 TRBV4-2 CASSPTGGSQEIQYF TGTGCCAGCAGCCCGACAGGGGGCTCCCAAGAGATCCAGTACTTC
few TRBJ2-7 NA TRBV30 CAWRQGPTYLF TGTGCCTGGAGGCAGGGCCCCACCTATCTCTTC
few TRBJ2-1 TRBD2 TRBV7-3 CASSSAGVAYNEQFF TGTGCCAGCAGCTCAGCGGGAGTAGCCTACAATGAGCAGTTCTTC
once TRBJ2-7 NA TRBV27 CASSPAAGYEQYF TGTGCCAGCAGTCCGGCGGCAGGGTACGAGCAGTACTTC
few TRBJ2-7 TRBD1 TRBV4-1 CASSSQTGIWDEQYF TGCGCCAGCAGCTCCCAGACAGGGATATGGGACGAGCAGTACTTC
NA TRBJ2-7 NA TRBV19 CASSITGSYEQYF TGTGCCAGTAGTATTACAGGGTCCTACGAGCAGTACTTC
NA TRBJ2-6 TRBD1 TRBV4-2 CASSLVAGTGVGGANVLTF TGTGCCAGCAGCCTAGTAGCCGGGACAGGGGTCGGTGGGGCCAACGTCCTGACTTTC
NA TRBJ1-5 NA TRBV7-2 CASSLRRGPNQPQHF TGTGCCAGCAGCCTGCGCAGGGGCCCAAATCAGCCCCAGCATTTT
few TRBJ2-5 TRBD2 TRBV5-1 CASSPSGGPLETQYF TGCGCCAGCTCCCCCAGCGGGGGTCCTTTGGAGACCCAGTACTTC
NA TRBJ2-1 NA TRBV7-9 CASSLYDEQFF TGTGCCAGCAGCCTGTACGATGAGCAGTTCTTC
few TRBJ2-1 NA TRBV29-1 CSVERGTNEQFF TGCAGCGTTGAGAGGGGAACTAATGAGCAGTTCTTC
NA TRBJ1-2 NA TRBV12-3/TRBV12-4 CASSFAPSSYGYTF TGTGCCAGCAGTTTTGCCCCCAGCAGCTATGGCTACACCTTC
NA TRBJ1-5 TRBD1 TRBV6-5 CASSPTGYGNQPQHF TGTGCCAGCAGTCCGACAGGGTATGGCAATCAGCCCCAGCATTTT